This TCR beta chain emerged from a study of T cell repertoires in cytomegalovirus infection. MiXCR, run by TCRdb on the reads, gives a single entry per CDR3 protein. The sample contains 550,000 to 850,000 distinct CDR3 sequences, 30% to 40% of which appear only once. V lost 3 bases, J lost 2 bases, and 6 bases stayed unmatched. The germline CDR1 and CDR2 sequences are KGHDR and SFDVKD. The CDR3 sequence is 16 residues long. In regard to this clonotype: Its specificity is unknown.

The clonotype was recovered from a human donor in good health (CMV status not recorded). Some clones in this sample may be carry-over from other donors' samples. The rearrangement links TRBV24-1 to TRBJ2-3; 8 bases map to TRBD2. The sample was cultured PBMCs, taken from culture after CMV antigen stimulation. This CDR3 reads CATSDPGLDTTDTQYF. The CDR3 DNA reads TGTGCCACCAGTGATCCGGGACTAGATACCACAGATACGCAGTATTTT.